What follows is one T cell receptor (beta chain) and its context. Its antigen is as yet unknown. V trimming: 5 bases; J trimming: 0 bases; junction bases outside the gene matches: 7. There are 16 residues in the CDR3. Germline values: CDR1 SGHRS, CDR2 YFSETQ. This sample was taken from a study of cytomegalovirus exposure and HLA in healthy donors. Whole-study context: Among the approximately 400 genotyped donors, 81% were placed in the Caucasian-associated ancestry cluster. Whole-study results and caveats: Later work associated fewer than 20,000 TCR beta sequences with HLA alleles at 0.05 false discovery rate.

The PCR used 60 Vbeta and 13 Jbeta primers. Profiled with immunoSEQ multiplex PCR; TCRdb holds only in-frame clones, not every one. The top ten clones hold about 1.7% of a sample with about 150,000 clones, less than 80% of them seen once. Sequencing was done on a sample of PBMCs. This sequence joins TRBV5-1 and TRBJ1-3; TRBD1 aligns across 8 bases. The sequence came from a female donor in good health and CMV-seropositive. The CDR3: CASSSGTGHSGNTIYF. The CDR3 nucleotides are TGCGCCAGCAGTTCTGGGACAGGACACTCTGGAAACACCATATATTTT.